What follows describes a single T cell receptor beta chain. The antigen remains undetermined. The data stem from a study of shared clonotypes between healthy human individuals. Findings of the study overall: Clonotype sharing across a handful of donors was observed for 4.5% to 6.5% of naive CD4 clonotypes. Sampling included only blood; tissue repertoires likely differ.

The CDR3 contains 15 residues. With 6 bases removed from V and 4 bases from J, the gap between germline ends came to 13 bases. Germline V gene data show CDR1 as MDHEN and CDR2 as SYDVKM. Some clones are missing from TCRdb's copy, which holds only in-frame ones; the method was immunoSEQ multiplex PCR. This repertoire shows 150,000 to 200,000 clones, over 50% found once; its top ten account for 10%. The source material was memory CD4+ T cells sorted from blood. Subset described: CD45RA-negative fraction. This sequence was found in a man between 25 and 39 years old in good health. The chain is built from TRBV28 and TRBJ2-6, with TRBD1 as a possible D gene (5 bases). CDR3 nucleotides: TGTGCCAGCAGCCTCAGGGTTTCGGGGGCCAACGTCCTGACTTTC. It translates to CASSLRVSGANVLTF. Full variable domain (missing parts from reference TRBV28 and TRBJ2-6): DVKVTQSSRYLVKRTGEKVFLECVQDMDHENMFWYRQDPGLGLRLIYFSYDVKMKEKGDIPEGYSVSREKKERFSLILESASTNQTSMYLCASSLRVSGANVLTFGAGSRLTVL.